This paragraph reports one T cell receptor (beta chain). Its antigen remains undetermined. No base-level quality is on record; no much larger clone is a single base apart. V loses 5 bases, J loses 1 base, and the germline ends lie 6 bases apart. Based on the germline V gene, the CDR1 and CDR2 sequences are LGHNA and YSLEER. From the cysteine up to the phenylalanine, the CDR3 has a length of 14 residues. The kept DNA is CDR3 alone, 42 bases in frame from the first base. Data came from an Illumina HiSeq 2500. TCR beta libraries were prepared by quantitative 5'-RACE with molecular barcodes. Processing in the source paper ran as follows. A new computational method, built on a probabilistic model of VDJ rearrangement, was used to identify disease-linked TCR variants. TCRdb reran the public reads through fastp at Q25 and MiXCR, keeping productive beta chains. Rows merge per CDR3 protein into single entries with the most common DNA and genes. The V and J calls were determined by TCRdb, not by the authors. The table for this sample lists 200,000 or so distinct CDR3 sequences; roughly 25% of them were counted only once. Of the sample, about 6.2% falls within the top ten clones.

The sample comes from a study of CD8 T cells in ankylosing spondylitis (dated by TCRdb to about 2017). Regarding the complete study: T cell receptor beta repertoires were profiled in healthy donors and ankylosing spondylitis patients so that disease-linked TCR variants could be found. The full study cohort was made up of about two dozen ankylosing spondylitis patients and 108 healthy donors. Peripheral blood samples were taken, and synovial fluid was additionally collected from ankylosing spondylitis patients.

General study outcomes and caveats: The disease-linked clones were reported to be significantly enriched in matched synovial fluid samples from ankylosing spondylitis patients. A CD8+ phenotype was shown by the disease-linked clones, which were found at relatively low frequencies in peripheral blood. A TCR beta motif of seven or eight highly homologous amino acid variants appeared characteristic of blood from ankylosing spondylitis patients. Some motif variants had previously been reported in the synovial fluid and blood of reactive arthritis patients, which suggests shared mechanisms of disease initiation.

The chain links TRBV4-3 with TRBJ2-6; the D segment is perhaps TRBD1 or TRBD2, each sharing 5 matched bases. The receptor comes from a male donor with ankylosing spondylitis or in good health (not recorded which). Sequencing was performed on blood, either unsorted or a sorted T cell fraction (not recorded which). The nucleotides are TGCGCCAGCAGCGGGACGTCTGGGGCCAACGTCCTGACTTTC. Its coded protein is CASSGTSGANVLTF.